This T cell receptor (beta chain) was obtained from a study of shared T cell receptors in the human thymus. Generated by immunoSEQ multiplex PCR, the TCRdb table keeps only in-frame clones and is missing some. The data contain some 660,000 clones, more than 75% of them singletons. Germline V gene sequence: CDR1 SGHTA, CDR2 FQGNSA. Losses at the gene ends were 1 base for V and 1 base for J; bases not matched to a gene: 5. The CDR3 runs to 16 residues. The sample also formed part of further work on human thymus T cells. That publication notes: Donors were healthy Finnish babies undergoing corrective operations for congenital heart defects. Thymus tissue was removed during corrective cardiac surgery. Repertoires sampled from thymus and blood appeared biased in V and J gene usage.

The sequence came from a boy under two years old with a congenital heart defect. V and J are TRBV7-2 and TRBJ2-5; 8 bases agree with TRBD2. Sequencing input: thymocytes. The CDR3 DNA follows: TGTGCCAGCAGCTTAGGCCTACTAGCGGCCCAAGAGACCCAGTACTTC. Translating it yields CASSLGLLAAQETQYF.